Included here is one TCR beta chain sequence, with context. Its antigen is currently unknown. The study sampled nominally healthy donors, though unrecorded immune exposures were likely. The data stem from a study of cytomegalovirus exposure and HLA in healthy donors. A multiplex PCR was run with 60 Vbeta primers and 13 Jbeta primers. Data came from immunoSEQ multiplex PCR; TCRdb stores just in-frame clones and leaves some out. The sample contains about 160,000 clones, 65% to 70% of which appear only once. Study outcomes and limitations: A later analysis reportedly found that, within productive TCRs, an Asian-associated ancestry cluster had fewer N-insertions than the mean observed across the approximately 700 donors.

This CDR3 comprises 15 residues. Germline loops: CDR1 MNHNY, CDR2 SVGAGI (reference sequence). Trimming stripped 2 bases from V and 4 bases from J, with 12 bases between. Material for sequencing was PBMCs. This rearrangement joins TRBV6-6 to TRBJ1-3; D not resolved. The receptor was isolated from a woman younger than 35 in good health and CMV-seropositive. The CDR3 coding sequence is TGTGCCAGCAGTTACGGAGGGTTTTCCGGAAACACCATATATTTT. Protein: CASSYGGFSGNTIYF.